This record concerns one TCR beta chain sequence. Its matching antigen is unknown. This entry belongs to a study of CD8+ T cells in alopecia areata. Sequencing relied on a cDNA template that was reverse transcribed from extracted RNA. Using immunoSEQ multiplex PCR, the repertoire was profiled, and TCRdb retains in-frame clones only, with some absent. The table has approximately 40,000 clones, around half seen once. The CDR3 runs 15 residues. Trimming removed 2 bases from V and 3 bases from J; junction bases left unmatched: 5. The germline CDR1 and CDR2 sequences are SGHKS and YYEKEE (reference sequence). The authors sorted CD4+ cells into CD25+CD127- cells for 5 or 6 patients. Study-level results: Especially in alopecia totalis/universalis, lesional scalp showed greater clonality than normal scalp did.

Sequencing was performed on CD4+ Tregs sorted from blood. This TCR was recovered from a human donor with alopecia areata. V is TRBV5-5 and J is TRBJ2-3; 8 bases are shared with TRBD2. The CDR3 sequence: CASSFGGRRTDTQYF. The CDR3 bases are TGTGCCAGCAGCTTTGGCGGGAGGCGAACAGATACGCAGTATTTT.